This is a list of T cell receptor beta chains from one sample in a study of T-cell reconstitution after alpha-beta-depleted transplantation in children. TCRdb re-called the PCR reads through MiXCR, storing one row per CDR3 protein. Among about 600,000 distinct CDR3 sequences listed, about 10% were seen once. Sequenced material: PBMCs from the stem cell graft donor, taken from the stem cell graft. Source of these receptors: a human donor who donated a stem cell graft to a child with acute myeloid leukemia. Both conserved end residues are part of each CDR3. The D gene is left open where the match is weak. The size of a clone is reported for some rows only, either as once, few or many, or as a class for expanded clones.

d_call j_call clone_size v_call cdr3_aa cdr3_nt
- TRBJ2-1 few TRBV20-1 CSARSSAPYNEQFF TGCAGTGCTAGGTCTAGCGCGCCCTACAATGAGCAGTTCTTC
- TRBJ2-1 few TRBV7-8 CASSADIDPYNEQFF TGTGCCAGCAGCGCGGATATCGACCCTTACAATGAGCAGTTCTTC
- TRBJ1-5 few TRBV28 CASSLSGAHQPQHF TGTGCCAGCAGTTTATCAGGGGCGCATCAGCCCCAGCATTTT
- TRBJ2-5 once TRBV19 CASTSRWNSQETQYF TGTGCCAGTACGTCAAGGTGGAATTCCCAAGAGACCCAGTACTTC
- TRBJ2-2 - TRBV7-9 CASSSLSREETGELFF TGTGCCAGCAGCTCCCTTAGCAGAGAGGAGACCGGGGAGCTGTTTTTT
- TRBJ1-5 few TRBV7-2 CASSAESGMSNQPQHF TGTGCCAGCAGCGCCGAGTCGGGTATGAGCAATCAGCCCCAGCATTTT
TRBD1 TRBJ1-1 many TRBV5-1 CASSLGTGANTEAFF TGCGCCAGCAGCTTGGGGACAGGGGCGAACACTGAAGCTTTCTTT
TRBD1 TRBJ2-7 - TRBV28 CASTNTGQTYEQYF TGTGCCAGCACCAATACGGGACAGACCTACGAGCAGTACTTC
TRBD1 TRBJ2-4 many TRBV15 CATSRAGQGQNIQYF TGTGCCACCAGCAGAGCTGGACAGGGGCAAAACATTCAGTACTTC
- TRBJ2-1 - TRBV5-4 CASSLGGKINHEQFF TGTGCCAGCAGCCTAGGAGGGAAGATCAACCATGAGCAGTTCTTC
TRBD2 TRBJ2-1 few TRBV29-1 CSVEDQRESYNEQFF TGCAGCGTTGAAGACCAGCGGGAGTCATACAATGAGCAGTTCTTC
TRBD2 TRBJ2-7 - TRBV10-3 CATLAGNAIYEQYF TGTGCCACCCTAGCGGGAAACGCAATATACGAGCAGTACTTC
- TRBJ1-2 - TRBV3-1 CASSQESGSLYTF TGTGCCAGCAGCCAAGAATCTGGCTCCCTCTACACCTTC
- TRBJ2-2 - TRBV28 CASLALLGNTGELFF TGTGCCAGCCTTGCCCTACTTGGGAACACCGGGGAGCTGTTTTTT
- TRBJ2-7 - TRBV5-1 CASSLDGQGVYEQYF TGCGCCAGCAGCTTGGATGGGCAGGGCGTCTACGAGCAGTACTTC
- TRBJ2-7 - TRBV6-2/TRBV6-3 CASTDPRGGGLYEQYF TGTGCCAGCACCGATCCCCGAGGAGGGGGGTTATACGAGCAGTACTTC
TRBD1 TRBJ1-4 few TRBV7-9 CASSSSDRGTNEKLFF TGTGCCAGCAGCTCATCGGACAGGGGCACTAATGAAAAACTGTTTTTT
TRBD2 TRBJ2-2 once TRBV7-2 CASSLSFSGRFAGELFF TGTGCCAGCAGCTTATCCTTCAGCGGGAGGTTTGCCGGGGAGCTGTTTTTT
- TRBJ2-5 few TRBV7-8 CASSLSLSGSQETQYF TGTGCCAGCAGCTTAAGTTTATCCGGTTCACAAGAGACCCAGTACTTC
- TRBJ1-1 few TRBV5-1 CASSLDGSGTEAFF TGCGCCAGCAGCTTGGATGGTAGTGGGACTGAAGCTTTCTTT
- TRBJ2-2 many TRBV7-3 CASSPLGSNTGELFF TGTGCCAGCAGCCCCTTGGGCTCGAACACCGGGGAGCTGTTTTTT
- TRBJ1-2 few TRBV6-5 CASIPYGYTF TGTGCCAGCATTCCCTATGGCTACACCTTC
TRBD2 TRBJ2-7 - TRBV5-1 CASSLYWREDEQYF TGCGCCAGCAGCTTGTATTGGCGGGAGGACGAGCAGTACTTC
TRBD1 TRBJ1-1 - TRBV29-1 CSGVLGTEGTEAFF TGCAGCGGTGTCTTAGGGACAGAGGGAACTGAAGCTTTCTTT
TRBD1 TRBJ1-1 - TRBV20-1 CSARDRTGGLWNTEAFF TGCAGTGCTAGAGATCGGACAGGGGGCTTGTGGAACACTGAAGCTTTCTTT
- TRBJ1-2 few TRBV7-2 CASSSSTGITYTF TGTGCCAGCAGCTCCTCAACAGGGATAACCTACACCTTC
TRBD2 TRBJ2-1 few TRBV24-1 CAIKAGGYNEQFF TGTGCCATCAAAGCGGGAGGATACAATGAGCAGTTCTTC
TRBD2 TRBJ2-3 few TRBV29-1 CSGGTSGTDTQYF TGCAGCGGGGGGACTAGCGGGACAGATACGCAGTATTTT
TRBD2 TRBJ2-1 - TRBV29-1 CSVEGDGRRNEQFF TGCAGCGTTGAGGGGGACGGGAGGAGGAATGAGCAGTTCTTC
TRBD2 TRBJ2-7 - TRBV7-2 CASREGPGLASEQYF TGTGCCAGCAGAGAAGGGCCGGGACTAGCTAGCGAGCAGTACTTC
- TRBJ2-1 - TRBV4-3 CASSQVATNEQFF TGCGCCAGCAGCCAAGTAGCAACCAATGAGCAGTTCTTC
TRBD2 TRBJ2-1 - TRBV25-1 CASSDSGVVMSEQFF TGTGCCAGCAGCGATAGCGGGGTCGTTATGAGTGAGCAGTTCTTC